One TCR beta chain is described in this entry. The target antigen is unknown. Alongside a J-beta primer mix, a sample-barcoded 5' primer served in a second PCR lasting 7 to 11 cycles. In TCRdb, the 5' RACE reads were re-called with MiXCR into one record per CDR3 protein. This sample has 700,000 to 1,000,000 distinct CDR3 sequences, with under 45% found just once. The data originate from a study of blood T cells in healthy people across ages. V lost 4 bases and J lost 4, with 10 bases in between. This CDR3 spans 13 amino acids. Per the germline V gene, CDR1 is LGHDT and CDR2 is YNNKEL (reference sequence). Study outcomes and limitations: Older age went with lower TCR beta diversity per million T cells, in a roughly linear way.

Sequenced: blood. The receptor was derived from a man in his sixties in good health. The chain carries TRBV3-1 and TRBJ1-1, with TRBD1 as a possible D gene (6 bases). In nucleotides, the CDR3 is TGTGCCAGCAGCCGAAACAGGGTCACTGAAGCTTTCTTT. As protein: CASSRNRVTEAFF. The complete variable domain, with remaining parts taken from reference TRBV3-1 and TRBJ1-1, reads DTAVSQTPKYLVTQMGNDKSIKCEQNLGHDTMYWYKQDSKKFLKIMFSYNNKELIINETVPNRFSPKSPDKAHLNLHINSLELGDSAVYFCASSRNRVTEAFFGQGTRLTVV.